This T cell receptor (beta chain) was found in a study of OX40 agonist ivuxolimab in advanced cancers. Study as a whole: Dosing consisted of intravenous ivuxolimab at 0.01 to 10 mg/kg every 2 weeks. Participants, around 80% male, averaged roughly 59 years of age, ranging from roughly 23 to 90. Therapy given before enrollment (anti-PD-1, anti-PD-L1 or anti-CTLA-4) was allowed, and around 44% had some. Findings and caveats of the study: At 0.1 to 3.0 mg/kg, clonal expansion of CD4+ and CD8+ blood T cells had occurred by week 6.

Assay: immunoSEQ multiplex PCR; the TCRdb copy retains only in-frame clones and omits some. The table records about 10,000 clones, 85% to 90% of them present only once. For this clone: Its antigen is currently unknown.

The germline gives CDR1 SEHNR, CDR2 FQNEAQ (reference sequence). With V trimmed by 3 bases and J by 3 bases, 8 bases remained unmatched. This CDR3 is built from 16 residues. The sequence came from an adult with an advanced solid tumor such as melanoma, head and neck, liver or kidney cancer. The rearrangement uses TRBV7-9 and TRBJ2-7; 10 nucleotides align to TRBD1. Sequences were derived from CD4+ or CD8+ T cells sorted from blood, sampled in a trial of the OX40 agonist ivuxolimab. The CDR3 bases are TGTGCCAGCAGCTTTCGACAGGGGGCAAGGGGCTACGAGCAGTACTTC. The encoded protein is CASSFRQGARGYEQYF.